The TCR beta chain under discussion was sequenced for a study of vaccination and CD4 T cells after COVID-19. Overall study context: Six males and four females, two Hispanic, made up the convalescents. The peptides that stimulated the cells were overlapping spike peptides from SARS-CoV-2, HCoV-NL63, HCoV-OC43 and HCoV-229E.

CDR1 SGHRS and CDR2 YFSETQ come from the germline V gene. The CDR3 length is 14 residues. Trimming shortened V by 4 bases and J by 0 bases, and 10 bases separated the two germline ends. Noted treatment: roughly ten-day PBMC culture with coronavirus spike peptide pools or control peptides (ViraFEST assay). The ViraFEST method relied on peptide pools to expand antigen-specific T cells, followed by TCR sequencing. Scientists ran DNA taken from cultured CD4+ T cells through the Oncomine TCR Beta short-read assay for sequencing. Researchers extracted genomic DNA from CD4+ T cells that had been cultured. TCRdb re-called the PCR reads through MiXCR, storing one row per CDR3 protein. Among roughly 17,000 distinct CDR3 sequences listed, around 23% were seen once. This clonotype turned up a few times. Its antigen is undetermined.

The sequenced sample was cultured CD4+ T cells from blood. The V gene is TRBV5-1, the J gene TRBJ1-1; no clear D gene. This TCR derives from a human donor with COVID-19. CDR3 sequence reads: CASSIDGVNTEAFF. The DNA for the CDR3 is TGCGCCAGCAGCATTGACGGAGTGAACACTGAAGCTTTCTTT.